This entry features one T cell receptor beta chain sequence. Its target is not known. This sample is part of a study of cytomegalovirus exposure and HLA in healthy donors. Whole-study context: Earlier work reported approximately 110 million unique TCR beta sequences from about 180 million T cells.

Primers included in the PCR were 60 Vbeta and 13 Jbeta primers. Produced via immunoSEQ multiplex PCR; TCRdb's table is partial and in-frame only. The sample carries roughly 170,000 clones, just under 80% recorded once. Study findings and constraints: Earlier findings revealed that most TCR beta V segments proved productive either about 87% or about 30% of the time. Per a later analysis, HLA-associated TCR beta chains showed more clonal expansion than other, equally common TCR beta chains.

The V gene lost 0 bases and the J gene lost 6 bases, with 10 bases spanning the gap. Germline CDR1 is SGHTA and CDR2 is FQGTGA. The CDR3 loop spans 14 amino acids. The receptor was derived from a man in his thirties or forties in good health and CMV-seronegative. Sequenced sample: PBMCs. The gene calls are TRBV7-3 and TRBJ2-3; the D is unclear. The CDR3 spells CASSLTPRSDTQYF. The CDR3, as DNA: TGTGCCAGCAGCTTAACCCCGAGGAGTGATACGCAGTATTTT.